This T cell receptor (beta chain) was recorded in a study of cytomegalovirus exposure and HLA in healthy donors. This CDR3 comprises 15 residues. Germline V gene sequence: CDR1 SGDLS, CDR2 YYNGEE. V dropped 0 bases and J dropped 1 base, with 10 bases sitting between them. To note about this clone: Its antigen is not identified.

Study observations and caveats: In a later analysis, a genetic analysis reported fewer productive-TCR N-insertions in an Asian-associated ancestry cluster than the cohort average.

PCR amplification relied on 60 Vbeta primers (plus 13 Jbeta primers). Profiled with immunoSEQ multiplex PCR; TCRdb holds only in-frame clones, not every one. The sample has over 100,000 clones; roughly 68% are singletons. The rearrangement links TRBV9 to TRBJ1-2, with D unclear. This TCR was sampled from a man between 25 and 39 years old in good health and CMV-seropositive. Material: PBMCs. CDR3 nucleotides: TGTGCCAGCAGCGTAGATAATCGGGTTAACTATGGCTACACCTTC. Translation: CASSVDNRVNYGYTF. Together with reference TRBV9 and TRBJ1-2, the CDR3 gives the full variable domain: DSGVTQTPKHLITATGQRVTLRCSPRSGDLSVYWYQQSLDQGLQFLIQYYNGEERAKGNILERFSAQQFPDLHSELNLSSLELGDSALYFCASSVDNRVNYGYTFGSGTRLTVV.